This paragraph covers one TCR beta chain sequence. The antigen is not known. This sample stems from a study of Tregs in tolerant kidney transplant recipients. Study results and limitations: Tregs expanded with activated donor B cells seemed most donor-specific. Findings come from small patient numbers and require larger validation.

TCRdb keeps only in-frame clones here, not all; method: immunoSEQ multiplex PCR. The sample has about 240,000 clones, about 80% seen once; the top ten hold 0.64%. CDR1 is SNHLY and CDR2 is FYNNEI in the germline V gene. Trimming took 8 bases from V and 4 from J; bases not matched to a gene: 17. The CDR3 sequence is 17 residues long. Thawed PBMCs were FACS-sorted into unstimulated CD4+CD25+CD127- regulatory T cells, CD4+CD25- non-regulatory cells, CD4 and CD8 cells. The receptor was isolated from a human donor in good health. The chain couples TRBV2 to TRBJ2-5; 9 nucleotides align to TRBD2. Sequencing input: CD4+ T cells from blood. The DNA of the CDR3 is TGTGCCAGCGACCAATCCGCGCGGGGGGGCCTAAGAGAGACCCAGTACTTC. This sequence encodes CASDQSARGGLRETQYF.